This T cell receptor (beta chain) was sequenced in a study of monozygotic twins with inflammatory bowel disease. Per-sample cDNA came from eight separate reactions. The template switching step added UMIs that contained a 6-nucleotide sample barcode. After re-calling the 5' RACE reads, TCRdb lists one entry per CDR3 protein, DNA absent. Reported are more than 350,000 distinct CDR3 sequences; the ten largest clones contain 2.4%. The germline gives CDR1 SGHTA, CDR2 FQGNSA. The CDR3 contains 15 residues. The sample taken for sequencing was blood. The chain couples TRBV7-2 to TRBJ2-1. The TCR comes from a human donor with ulcerative colitis or Crohn's disease, or a healthy co-twin of an affected twin (not recorded which). The CDR3 here is CASSSNGVSYNEQFF.